One sample yielded the 32 T cell receptor beta chains listed below, sequenced in a study of blood T cell repertoires in COVID-19. The data were produced by immunoSEQ multiplex PCR, yet TCRdb's version contains in-frame clones alone and is incomplete. This table has roughly 160,000 clones, around nine tenths appearing once. Specimen: peripheral blood. These receptors were taken from a woman older than 75 with COVID-19, enrolled during active disease.

This CDR3 reads CASSLGQGIDSPLHF. The CDR3 bases are TGTGCCAGCTCACTCGGACAGGGTATAGATTCACCCCTCCACTTT. The gene calls are TRBV18 and TRBJ1-6, with TRBD1 identical over 8 bases. V lost 4 bases and J lost 8; bases outside the gene matches: 7. The V gene's germline CDR1 is KGHSH and CDR2 LQKENI. The CDR3 is 15 residues long. The full variable domain, in which reference TRBV18 and TRBJ1-6 provide the parts outside the CDR3, is NAGVMQNPRHLVRRRGQEARLRCSPMKGHSHVYWYRQLPEEGLKFMVYLQKENIIDESGMPKERFSAEFPKEGPSILRIQQVVRGDSAAYFCASSLGQGIDSPLHFGNGTRLTVT.

This clone was seen more than once but under ten times. This chain links TRBV6-5 with TRBJ2-3; weak D call: TRBD1 (6 bases). Germline loops: CDR1 MNHEY, CDR2 SVGAGI. Trimming removed 2 bases from V and 9 bases from J, with 6 bases in between. This CDR3 region has 11 residues. As DNA, the CDR3 is TGTGCCAGCAGTTACCAGGGGACGCAGTATTTT. Translating it yields CASSYQGTQYF.

V usage is TRBV7-8 and J usage is TRBJ1-2; maybe TRBD1 (6 bases). Germline V CDR1 and CDR2: SGHVS, FQNEAQ. The CDR3 spans 14 residues. V was clipped by 1 base and J by 8 bases, with 14 bases between them. The CDR3 reads CASSLEGRGVGYTF. The CDR3 DNA follows: TGTGCCAGCAGCTTAGAAGGCAGGGGAGTGGGCTACACCTTC.

This chain joins TRBV15 and TRBJ1-2; 7 bases map to TRBD1. CDR1 is LNHNV, CDR2 YYDKDF, per germline (reference sequence). With 0 bases clipped from V and 4 bases from J, the junction kept 2 bases outside the gene matches. CDR3 length: 14 residues. The CDR3 reads CATSRDRTGYGYTF. The CDR3 DNA sequence: TGTGCCACCAGCAGAGACAGGACAGGCTATGGCTACACCTTC.

The chain couples TRBV21-1 to TRBJ1-5; the table's D gene call, TRBD1, was not cross checked with the DNA. TRBV21-1 is a pseudogene segment. The CDR3 contains 17 residues. The CDR3 nucleotides read TGTGCCAGCAGCAAAGCTGGGACAGACAACGATTATCAGCCCCAGCATTTT. Protein sequence: CASSKAGTDNDYQPQHF.

CDR3 in amino acids: CASSQDRGSFNEQFF. The CDR3 DNA follows: TGCGCCAGCAGCCAAGACAGGGGATCTTTCAATGAGCAGTTCTTC. The rearrangement links TRBV4-3 to TRBJ2-1; TRBD1 might be the D (6 bases). The CDR3 totals 15 residues. Looked up from germline, CDR1 is LGHNA and CDR2 is YSLEER. V gave up 0 bases and J gave up 6 bases, with 12 bases separating them.

CDR3 protein: CASSQAVGGNSPLHF. For the CDR3, the DNA is TGTGCCAGCAGCCAAGCGGTAGGAGGTAATTCACCCCTCCACTTT. The rearrangement uses TRBV3-1 (or the pseudogene TRBV3-2) and TRBJ1-6; D gene ambiguous. This CDR3 has 15 residues. CDR1 is LGHDT, CDR2 YNNKEL, per germline (reference sequence). Trimming stripped 1 base from V and 6 bases from J, with 10 bases between.

V gene TRBV7-2 combines with J gene TRBJ2-7; a possible D gene is TRBD1 (6 bases). The germline gives CDR1 SGHTA, CDR2 FQGNSA. Deletions cut 4 bases from V and 3 bases from J, with 7 bases between. The CDR3 length is 12 residues. DNA for the CDR3: TGTGCCAGCAGCTCGACAGGCTACGAGCAGTACTTC. Its translation: CASSSTGYEQYF.

The chain employs TRBV15 and TRBJ1-3; perhaps TRBD1 as D (5 bases). Trimming shortened V by 0 bases and J by 6 bases, and 15 bases separated the two germline ends. The CDR3 contains 16 residues. The germline V gene encodes CDR1 LNHNV and CDR2 YYDKDF (reference sequence). The CDR3: CATSRDLSRAENTIYF. Written as DNA, the CDR3 is TGTGCCACCAGCAGAGATCTTAGCAGGGCCGAAAACACCATATATTTT.

On this clone: One end of the junction does not line up with germline, which may come from a read error. V and J are TRBV20-1 and TRBJ2-5; D is ambiguous. CDR1 DFQATT and CDR2 SNEGSKA come from the germline V gene (reference sequence). CDR3 length: 10 residues. The CDR3 spells CSASRGNPDF. The CDR3 region has the DNA TGCAGTGCTAGTAGAGGCAACCCCGACTTC.

The J gene is TRBJ1-1, the V gene TRBV14, with 9 nucleotides matching TRBD1. Germline CDR1 reads SGHDN; CDR2 reads FVKESK. V gave up 4 bases and J gave up 1 base; unmatched junction bases: 7. The CDR3 is 16 residues long. CDR3 DNA: TGTGCCAGCAGCCTAACGGGACAGGGATCGAACACTGAAGCTTTCTTT. Protein sequence: CASSLTGQGSNTEAFF.

J is TRBJ1-1 and V is TRBV29-1; D not certain. There are 13 residues in the CDR3. V was trimmed by 7 bases and J by 4 bases, leaving 16 bases between them. CDR1 is SQVTM and CDR2 is ANQGSEA in the germline V gene. CDR3 in DNA: TGCAGCGCCTCCGGTGTAGTTGGCACTGAAGCTTTCTTT. Translating it yields CSASGVVGTEAFF. Complete variable domain (other parts from reference TRBV29-1 and TRBJ1-1): SAVISQKPSRDICQRGTSLTIQCQVDSQVTMMFWYRQQPGQSLTLIATANQGSEATYESGFVIDKFPISRPNLTFSTLTVSNMSPEDSSIYLCSASGVVGTEAFFGQGTRLTVV.

The chain uses TRBV9 and TRBJ2-2; D possibly matches TRBD1 or TRBD2 (9 bases each). V was clipped by 4 bases and J by 7 bases, with 29 bases between them. Per the germline V gene, CDR1 is SGDLS and CDR2 is YYNGEE. This CDR3 has 19 amino acids. CDR3 protein: CASSPGTGLASGRYGELFF. CDR3 nucleotides: TGTGCCAGCAGCCCCGGGACAGGGTTAGCAAGCGGGAGGTACGGGGAGCTGTTTTTT.

The gene calls are TRBV7-9 and TRBJ1-2; D ambiguous. The CDR3 consists of 13 residues. Germline CDR1 and CDR2: SEHNR and FQNEAQ (reference sequence). Trimming removed 1 base at V and 8 bases at J, with 11 bases between. The CDR3 protein is CASSLGGREGYTF. The CDR3 nucleotides are TGTGCCAGCAGCTTAGGAGGGAGAGAGGGCTACACCTTC.

The V call is TRBV5-4, the J call TRBJ2-7; TRBD1 agrees at 7 bases. The ends lost 2 bases at V and 0 bases at J; junction bases unmatched: 2. Germline loops: CDR1 SGHNT, CDR2 YYREEE (reference sequence). CDR3 length: 14 amino acids. The CDR3 protein is CASSLGGRSYEQYF. The CDR3 nucleotides are TGTGCCAGCAGCTTAGGGGGCCGCTCCTACGAGCAGTACTTC.

This clone was seen a handful of times. The CDR3 DNA is TGTGCCAGCAGTTTTCTGGGGGAGCGGGCAGATACGCAGTATTTT. Translation: CASSFLGERADTQYF. The rearrangement links TRBV28 to TRBJ2-3; possible D gene TRBD2, 6 bases. V gave up 3 bases and J gave up 4 bases, with 14 bases separating them. The V gene's germline CDR1 is MDHEN and CDR2 SYDVKM. The CDR3 has 15 residues.

This clone was picked up many times. This sequence joins TRBV7-9 and TRBJ1-1; D is uncertain. The germline V and J ends were trimmed by 1 base and 1 base, with 10 bases remaining between them. Germline-derived CDR1 and CDR2 are SEHNR and FQNEAQ (reference sequence). The CDR3 length is 15 residues. CDR3 loop: CASSLDGRANTEAFF. The CDR3 nucleotides read TGTGCCAGCAGCTTAGATGGGAGGGCGAACACTGAAGCTTTCTTT.

The CDR3 DNA reads as TGCGCCAGCAGCCTAAGGACAGGGGTTGGCACCGGGGAGCTGTTTTTT. As protein: CASSLRTGVGTGELFF. The chain carries TRBV5-1 and TRBJ2-2, with TRBD1 matching 9 bases. The V gene's germline CDR1 is SGHRS and CDR2 YFSETQ. This CDR3 comprises 16 residues. After removal of 4 bases from V and 4 bases from J, the junction contained 8 bases not matched to a gene.

The genes are TRBV18 and TRBJ2-2, with 10 bases fitting TRBD2. The CDR3 has 16 amino acids. CDR1 and CDR2 from the germline V gene are KGHSH and LQKENI. V shed 4 bases and J 0 bases; nucleotides not matched to a gene: 2. The chain's CDR3 is CASSHTSGANTGELFF. The CDR3, as DNA: TGTGCCAGCTCACACACTAGCGGGGCGAACACCGGGGAGCTGTTTTTT.

This chain uses TRBV5-4 with TRBJ1-3; D unclear. The V end lost 1 base, the J end lost 0 bases, and 8 bases lay between the germline ends. Germline V lookup: CDR1 SGHNT, CDR2 YYREEE (reference sequence). The CDR3 has 15 amino acids. The CDR3 loop reads CASSLSGGSGNTIYF. In nucleotides, the CDR3 is TGTGCCAGCAGCTTGTCAGGTGGCTCTGGAAACACCATATATTTT.

The V and J genes are TRBV3-1 (or the pseudogene TRBV3-2) and TRBJ2-3; D not resolved. In germline, CDR1 is LGHDT, CDR2 YNNKEL (reference sequence). The CDR3 runs to 13 residues. Trimming removed 3 bases from V and 3 bases from J, with 7 bases in between. DNA for the CDR3: TGTGCCAGCAGCCAGAGCCTTACAGATACGCAGTATTTT. Its translation: CASSQSLTDTQYF.

This chain links TRBV2 with TRBJ2-7, with a tentative D call TRBD1 (6 bases). V lost 9 bases to trimming and J lost 6 bases, with 21 bases between them. Germline V gives CDR1 SNHLY, CDR2 FYNNEI. This CDR3 has 14 amino acids. CDR3 sequence reads: CARAGTSAFGEQYF. In nucleotides, the CDR3 is TGTGCCAGGGCAGGGACATCGGCCTTCGGCGAGCAGTACTTC.

The gene calls are TRBV7-8 and TRBJ1-5; the match to TRBD1 covers 11 bases. Germline-derived CDR1 and CDR2 are SGHVS and FQNEAQ. This CDR3 has 15 amino acids. After removal of 4 bases from V and 7 bases from J, the junction contained 6 bases not matched to a gene. The CDR3 here is CASSSGQGAGQPQHF. The CDR3 bases are TGTGCCAGCAGCTCCGGACAGGGGGCTGGGCAGCCCCAGCATTTT.

The V gene is TRBV27, the J gene TRBJ1-2, with D unresolved. The CDR3 has 14 residues. V was shortened by 1 base and J by 5 bases, with 11 bases between the two germline ends. Germline-derived CDR1 and CDR2 are MNHEY and SMNVEV (reference sequence). CDR3 nucleotides: TGTGCCAGCAGTTTATTCCGGGGAGGATATGGCTACACCTTC. It encodes CASSLFRGGYGYTF.

The rearrangement joins TRBV28 to TRBJ1-6; possible D gene TRBD1, 5 bases. Trimming cost V 7 bases and J 10 bases, with 26 bases left between them. CDR1 MDHEN and CDR2 SYDVKM come from the germline V gene. This CDR3 region has 17 residues. The CDR3 bases are TGTGCCAGCAAGAATCCGAGACAGACGGTTCGGGGGTCACCCCTCCACTTT. Protein sequence: CASKNPRQTVRGSPLHF.

This chain links TRBV27 with TRBJ1-4; D call uncertain. V lost 4 bases and J lost 8, with 11 bases in between. The CDR3 has 13 amino acids. CDR1 is MNHEY, CDR2 SMNVEV, per germline (reference sequence). The CDR3 sequence is CASSWREGEKLFF. The CDR3 DNA follows: TGTGCCAGCAGTTGGCGGGAGGGCGAAAAACTGTTTTTT.

This chain uses TRBV6-5 with TRBJ2-7; TRBD2 agrees at 7 bases. From germline, CDR1 is MNHEY and CDR2 SVGAGI. V shed 8 bases, J shed 6 bases, and the junction held 13 bases outside the gene matches. The CDR3 is 14 amino acids. In DNA, the CDR3 is TGTGCCAGCGGTCCTAGCGGCAGTCCCCCCGAGCAGTACTTC. Translation: CASGPSGSPPEQYF.

The chain couples TRBV7-2 to TRBJ1-1, with 10 positions matching TRBD1. The germline gives CDR1 SGHTA, CDR2 FQGNSA. The CDR3 loop spans 15 amino acids. Germline trimming cut 1 base from V and 8 bases from J; bases unmatched to any gene: 7. CDR3 amino acids: CASSLGDRGGREAFF. The CDR3 DNA reads as TGTGCCAGCAGCTTAGGGGACAGGGGAGGACGAGAAGCTTTCTTT.

The CDR3 loop is CASSLGTGLETQYF. DNA for the CDR3: TGCGCCAGCAGCTTAGGGACAGGGTTAGAGACCCAGTACTTC. The chain has TRBV5-1 and TRBJ2-5, with TRBD1 matching over 9 bases. This CDR3 region has 14 residues. Losses at the gene ends were 2 bases for V and 4 bases for J; bases not matched to a gene: 3. Germline assignment: CDR1 SGHRS and CDR2 YFSETQ.

J is TRBJ1-1 and V is TRBV2, with a tentative D call TRBD1 (6 bases). Trimming took off 6 bases at V and 1 base at J, with 12 bases between the two ends. The germline V gene encodes CDR1 SNHLY and CDR2 FYNNEI. The CDR3 length is 14 residues. The chain's CDR3 is CASRSQGANTEAFF. CDR3 bases: TGTGCCAGCAGATCACAGGGAGCGAACACTGAAGCTTTCTTT.

The CDR3 reads CASSRESDTGELFF. The CDR3 DNA follows: TGCGCCAGCAGCCGAGAGTCAGACACCGGGGAGCTGTTTTTT. This rearrangement joins TRBV4-3 to TRBJ2-2, with unresolved D. CDR1 and CDR2 from the germline V gene are LGHNA and YSLEER. V was cut by 4 bases and J by 3 bases, with 9 bases left in between. This CDR3 is built from 14 residues.

This chain joins TRBV19 and TRBJ1-2; 7 nucleotides line up with TRBD1. The V and J ends lost 4 bases and 4 bases, in that order; junction bases with no gene match: 12. The CDR3 has 16 residues. CDR1 is LNHDA, CDR2 SQIVND, per germline (reference sequence). The CDR3 reads CASSTGQVTIGYGYTF. CDR3 nucleotides: TGTGCCAGTAGTACCGGACAGGTCACAATCGGCTATGGCTACACCTTC.